This TCR beta chain originates from a study of blood T cell repertoires in COVID-19. About the research overall: Samples came from the United States, Italy and Spain, spanning acute and convalescent COVID-19.

This clone has only a few counts. This CDR3 comprises 14 residues. Trimming took off 1 base at V and 4 bases at J, with 10 bases between the two ends. CDR1 and CDR2 (germline): SGHTA, FQGNSA. Either two negative PCRs, clearance, or symptom resolution qualified Cohort 3 donors as recovered. Some clones are missing from TCRdb's copy, which holds only in-frame ones; the method was immunoSEQ multiplex PCR. The sample gives 300,000 to 350,000 clones, about nine tenths of which show up once; around 10% is in the top ten. Material for sequencing was PBMCs or T cells enriched from blood (not recorded which). The clonotype comes from a woman under 30 who had recovered from COVID-19. J is TRBJ1-2 and V is TRBV7-2; TRBD1 might be the D (5 bases). The CDR3 loop is CASSLVGGSYGYTF. The DNA for the CDR3 is TGTGCCAGCAGCTTAGTCGGGGGAAGCTATGGCTACACCTTC.